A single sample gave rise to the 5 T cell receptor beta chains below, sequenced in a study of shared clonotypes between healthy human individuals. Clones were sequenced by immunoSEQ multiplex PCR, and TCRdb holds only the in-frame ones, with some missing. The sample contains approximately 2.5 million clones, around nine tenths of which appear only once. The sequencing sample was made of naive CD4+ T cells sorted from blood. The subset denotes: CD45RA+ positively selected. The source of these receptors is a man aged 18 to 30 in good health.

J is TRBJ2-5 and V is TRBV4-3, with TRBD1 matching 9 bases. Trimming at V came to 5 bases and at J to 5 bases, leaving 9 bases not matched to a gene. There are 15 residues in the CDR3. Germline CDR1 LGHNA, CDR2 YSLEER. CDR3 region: CASSMAGQGQETQYF. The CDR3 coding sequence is TGCGCCAGCAGCATGGCGGGACAGGGTCAGGAGACCCAGTACTTC.

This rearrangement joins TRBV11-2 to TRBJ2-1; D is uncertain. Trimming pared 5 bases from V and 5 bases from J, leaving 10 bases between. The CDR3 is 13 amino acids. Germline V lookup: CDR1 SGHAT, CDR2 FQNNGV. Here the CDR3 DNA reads TGTGCCAGCAGCCCCTGGACGGACAATGAGCAGTTCTTC. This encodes CASSPWTDNEQFF.

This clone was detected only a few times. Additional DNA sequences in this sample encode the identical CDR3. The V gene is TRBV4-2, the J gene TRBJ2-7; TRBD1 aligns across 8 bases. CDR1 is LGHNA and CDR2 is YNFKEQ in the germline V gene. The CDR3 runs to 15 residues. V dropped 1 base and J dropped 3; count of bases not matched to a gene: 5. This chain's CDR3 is CASSQVGGQGYEQYF. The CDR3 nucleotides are TGTGCCAGCAGCCAAGTTGGCGGACAGGGCTACGAGCAGTACTTC.

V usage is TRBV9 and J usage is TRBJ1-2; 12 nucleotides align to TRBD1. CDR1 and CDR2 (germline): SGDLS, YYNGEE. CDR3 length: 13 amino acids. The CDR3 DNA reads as TGTTGCTCCAAGGGACAGGGGGCTGGTGGCTACACCTTC. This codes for CCSKGQGAGGYTF.

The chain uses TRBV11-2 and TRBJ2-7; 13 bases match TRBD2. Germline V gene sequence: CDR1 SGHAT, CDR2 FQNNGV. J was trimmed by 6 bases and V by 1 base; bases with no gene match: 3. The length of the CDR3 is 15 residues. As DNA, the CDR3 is TGTGCCAGCAGCTTAGGACTAGCGGGAGGAGGCGAGCAGTACTTC. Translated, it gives CASSLGLAGGGEQYF.